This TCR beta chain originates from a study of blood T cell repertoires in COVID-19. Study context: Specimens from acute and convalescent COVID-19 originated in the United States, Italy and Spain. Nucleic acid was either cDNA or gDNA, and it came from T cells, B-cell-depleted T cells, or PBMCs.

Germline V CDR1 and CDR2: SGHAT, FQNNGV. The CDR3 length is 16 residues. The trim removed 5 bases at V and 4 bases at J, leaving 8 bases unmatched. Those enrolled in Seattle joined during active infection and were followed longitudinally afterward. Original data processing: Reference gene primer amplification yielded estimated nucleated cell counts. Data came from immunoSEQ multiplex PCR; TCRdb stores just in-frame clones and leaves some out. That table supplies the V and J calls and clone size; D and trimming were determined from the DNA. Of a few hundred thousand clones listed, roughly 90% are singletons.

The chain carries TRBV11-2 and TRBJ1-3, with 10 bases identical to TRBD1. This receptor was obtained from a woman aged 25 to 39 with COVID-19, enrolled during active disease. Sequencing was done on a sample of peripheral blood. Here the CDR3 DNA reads TGTGCCAGCAGCGTGACAGGGGGCGCGGCGGGAAACACCATATATTTT. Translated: CASSVTGGAAGNTIYF.